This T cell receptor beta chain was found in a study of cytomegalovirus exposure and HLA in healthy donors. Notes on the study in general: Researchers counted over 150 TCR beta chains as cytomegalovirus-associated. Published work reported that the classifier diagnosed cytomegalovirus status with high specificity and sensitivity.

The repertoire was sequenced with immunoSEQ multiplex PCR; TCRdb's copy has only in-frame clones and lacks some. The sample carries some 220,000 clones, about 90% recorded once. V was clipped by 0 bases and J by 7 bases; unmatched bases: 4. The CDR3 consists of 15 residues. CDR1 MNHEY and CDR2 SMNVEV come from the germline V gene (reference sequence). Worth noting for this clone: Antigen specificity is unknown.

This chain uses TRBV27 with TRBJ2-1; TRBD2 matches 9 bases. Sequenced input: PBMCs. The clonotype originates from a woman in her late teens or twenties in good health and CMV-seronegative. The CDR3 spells CASSLSTSGFNEQFF. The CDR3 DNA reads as TGTGCCAGCAGTTTATCTACTAGCGGGTTTAATGAGCAGTTCTTC.